The T cell receptor beta chain under discussion was sequenced for a study of T cell responses to AZD1222 COVID-19 vaccine. CDR3 length equals 15 residues. V lost 8 bases and J lost 1, with 15 bases in between. Germline V gives CDR1 SNHLY, CDR2 FYNNEI. On this clone: Its antigen remains unknown.

TCRdb's table, derived via immunoSEQ multiplex PCR, lists solely in-frame clones and lacks some. Among about 39,000 clones, about 88% were seen once, and the ten largest hold 26%. Study-level findings and limits: Baseline testing showed seropositivity in only six AZD1222 recipients. Repertoires in all cases were sampled only once the peak T cell response had passed. Spike-specific TCR breadth and depth rose after two AZD1222 doses.

Sequenced here: peripheral blood, sampled 28 days after the second dose of the MenACWY control vaccine. The receptor's source is an adult who received the MenACWY meningococcal vaccine as a control. V is TRBV2 and J is TRBJ2-1; D is ambiguous. For the CDR3, the DNA is TGTGCCAGCTTCTTCACGCGTTCGTCCTACAATGAGCAGTTCTTC. This encodes CASFFTRSSYNEQFF.